This T cell receptor beta chain comes out of a study of blood T cell repertoires in COVID-19 (dated by TCRdb to 2018 to 2020). Context from the whole study: Samples covering the acute and convalescent phases of COVID-19 were provided by collaborators in the United States, Italy and Spain. The material from the prospective study consisted of cDNA or gDNA derived from T cells, B-cell-depleted T cells, or PBMCs. The dataset comprised deeply sampled blood TCRbeta repertoires from subjects exposed to, actively infected with, or recovered from COVID-19. A freely available public database, intended as a resource for researchers studying the immune response to SARS-CoV-2, is where the repertoires were released. The samples were drawn from the first 160 participants of the ongoing ImmuneRACE study and from 950 to 1,500 subjects provided by 6 global collaborators. Sample metadata almost always included a de-identified subject ID, COVID-19 status, age in years and sex. Where HLA class I and class II types were available, the types were taken from metadata supplied by the sample provider, not from assay-based typing.

One collaborating source in Seattle enrolled patients during active infection and followed them longitudinally through the course of disease. Each collaborating institution followed its own protocols to collect whole blood in K2EDTA tubes. For TCRbeta analysis, collaborators shipped samples in one of three forms: frozen whole blood, isolated PBMCs, or DNA extracted from either of those sample types. Relative to germline, V is 5 bases shorter and J is 4 bases shorter, with 4 bases between their ends. The CDR3 spans 11 residues, from the cysteine through the phenylalanine. The DNA shown is the 33-base CDR3, in frame from base 1. The germline V gene encodes CDR1 SGHTS and CDR2 YDEGEE. A word on this clone: It has no known antigen specificity. Base qualities were left out, and no much larger clone turns up one base away.

The research as a whole found: Clinical and demographic metadata were provided uncurated, with the amount varying by source and participant.

The immunoSEQ Assay, a bias-controlled multiplex PCR, was used to amplify TCRbeta CDR3 regions from genomic DNA. As for the original processing: The number of nucleated cells in each sample was estimated by amplification of reference gene primers within the assay. To quantify the absolute abundance of each unique TCRbeta CDR3 rearrangement, sequence reads were collapsed and filtered. For each sample, productive Simpson clonality was calculated as the square root of Simpson's diversity index across productive rearrangements. The immuneACCESS repertoire file appears here via TCRdb, limited to in-frame rearrangements. These files lack a portion of the clones; in checked studies, under half of the deficit traces to unresolved V genes, and the cause of the others is not known. V, J and clone size reflect that table, while D and trimming were determined from the DNA. This sample holds around 460,000 clones; around 90% were observed only once. The top ten clones comprise more than 0.7% of the sample.

The receptor's source is a man younger than 35 with COVID-19, enrolled during active disease. The source material was peripheral blood. This chain is built from TRBV5-8 and TRBJ1-5; the D gene assignment is ambiguous. The DNA sequence reads TGTGCCAGCAGTTTAAATCAGCCCCAGCATTTT. The resulting protein is CASSLNQPQHF.